This T cell receptor (beta chain) was sequenced during a study of beta chain features in type 1 diabetes. As every portion of the isolated RNA was reverse transcribed, the sequencing read expressed TCRB transcripts. Read counts averaged about 3.57 million for samples of naive, central memory and regulatory T cells. Using immunoSEQ multiplex PCR, the repertoire was profiled, and TCRdb retains in-frame clones only, with some absent. The repertoire holds 150,000 to 200,000 clones, with 7% to 10% as singletons. Trimming took off 8 bases at V and 3 bases at J, with 11 bases between the two ends. This CDR3 is built from 12 residues. In germline, CDR1 is SNHLY, CDR2 FYNNEI. To note about this clone: The antigen is unknown.

Study conclusions and caveats: There was a moderate but significant shortening of TCRB CDR3s in all four CD4+ subsets of Type 1 diabetes patients.

Stem cell-like memory, regulatory, central memory and naive CD4+ cells were sorted via CD45RO/CCR7/CD25/CD127/CD95/CD27. This clonotype was obtained from a woman between 18 and 29 years old in good health. The sample consisted of central memory CD4+ T cells from blood. This chain connects TRBV2 to TRBJ2-7, with D possibly TRBD2 on 5 matching bases. The CDR3 DNA reads as TGTGCCAGCTCCAAAGGAGGCTACGAGCAGTACTTC. Translation gives CASSKGGYEQYF.